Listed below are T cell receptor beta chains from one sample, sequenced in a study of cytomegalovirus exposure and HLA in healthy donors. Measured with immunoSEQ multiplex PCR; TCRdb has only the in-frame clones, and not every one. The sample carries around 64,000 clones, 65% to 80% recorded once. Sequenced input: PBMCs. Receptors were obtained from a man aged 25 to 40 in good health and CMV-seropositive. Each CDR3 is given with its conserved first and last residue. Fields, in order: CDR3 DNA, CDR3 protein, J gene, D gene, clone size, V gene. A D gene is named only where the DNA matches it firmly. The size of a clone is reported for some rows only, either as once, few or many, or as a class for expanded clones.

TGTGCCAGCAGCCCTTGGAGTGGGGACAGGCTCTACGAGCAGTACTTC	CASSPWSGDRLYEQYF	TRBJ2-7	TRBD1	NA	TRBV9
TGTGCCAGCCATAATCCAGGACAGGGTGTTTACGAGCAGTACTTC	CASHNPGQGVYEQYF	TRBJ2-7	TRBD1	NA	TRBV18
TGCGCCAGCGGAGGGGGCGTCGGGCTCTATGGCTACACCTTC	CASGGGVGLYGYTF	TRBJ1-2	TRBD1	few	TRBV4-1
TGTGCCAGCAGCGGAGACAGGGGGGCCGGGGAGCTGTTTTTT	CASSGDRGAGELFF	TRBJ2-2	TRBD1	few	TRBV2
TGTGCCAGCAGCTTGAGTGCCAGGGGCCTTGGGGGCTACACCTTC	CASSLSARGLGGYTF	TRBJ1-2	NA	few	TRBV5-5
TGTGCCAGCAGTCCGAACTGGGGGGGCGACACTGAAGCTTTCTTT	CASSPNWGGDTEAFF	TRBJ1-1	NA	NA	TRBV28
TGTGCCAGTAGCCGTCTCGGGACAACTAATGAAAAACTGTTTTTT	CASSRLGTTNEKLFF	TRBJ1-4	NA	NA	TRBV19
TGCGCCAGCAGCGGGGGACAGGAGATCTCCTACGAGCAGTACTTC	CASSGGQEISYEQYF	TRBJ2-7	TRBD1	NA	TRBV5-1
TGTGCCAGCAGCTTTTCTAACACTGAAGCTTTCTTT	CASSFSNTEAFF	TRBJ1-1	NA	NA	TRBV13
TGTGCCAGCAGCTCCCTTATTCGTGCCCCTGTGATCGGGAATGAGCAGTTCTTC	CASSSLIRAPVIGNEQFF	TRBJ2-1	NA	NA	TRBV7-3
TGTGCCAGCTCACCACGGGGCGCCACAGATACGCAGTATTTT	CASSPRGATDTQYF	TRBJ2-3	NA	NA	TRBV18
TGTGCCAGCAGCCTCCGGGACAGGGGGCGCGAGACCCAGTACTTC	CASSLRDRGRETQYF	TRBJ2-5	TRBD1	NA	TRBV4-2
TGTGCCAGCAGCTTAGGGATGCGGGAAAAACTGTTTTTT	CASSLGMREKLFF	TRBJ1-4	NA	once	TRBV7-2
TGTGCCTGTGGTGCGGGGCAAGAGACCCAGTACTTC	CACGAGQETQYF	TRBJ2-5	NA	NA	TRBV30
TGCGCCAGCAGCCAAGTAGGGACAGCAACTAATGAAAAACTGTTTTTT	CASSQVGTATNEKLFF	TRBJ1-4	TRBD1	NA	TRBV4-3
TGTGCCAGCAGCTTGGACAGGGAATACACAGATACGCAGTATTTT	CASSLDREYTDTQYF	TRBJ2-3	NA	NA	TRBV5-6
TGTGCCTGGAGTACGGAGAGGGTCCGCTCTGGAAACACCATATATTTT	CAWSTERVRSGNTIYF	TRBJ1-3	NA	NA	TRBV30
TGTGCCAGCAGCGGAACAGGGGGCGCGAACACTGAAGCTTTCTTT	CASSGTGGANTEAFF	TRBJ1-1	TRBD1	NA	TRBV25-1
TGTGCCATCGGGACAGACACTGGGGGCTACACCTTC	CAIGTDTGGYTF	TRBJ1-2	TRBD1	NA	TRBV10-3
TGTGCCAGCAGCTTGGCCTGGGGGGGCTACGAGCAGTACTTC	CASSLAWGGYEQYF	TRBJ2-7	TRBD2	NA	TRBV5-6
TGTGCCAGCAGCTTTAGGGGGACAAACACCGGGGAGCTGTTTTTT	CASSFRGTNTGELFF	TRBJ2-2	NA	NA	TRBV7-2
TGTGCCAGCAGCATCCCTACAGGGGCGGGCGAGCAGTACTTC	CASSIPTGAGEQYF	TRBJ2-7	TRBD1	NA	TRBV7-8
TGTGCCAGCAGCTTAGGCTCCTATGGAAACACCATATATTTT	CASSLGSYGNTIYF	TRBJ1-3	NA	NA	TRBV7-9
TGTGCCAGCAGTCTAGGGGGCGAAATCCCCTACGAGCAGTACTTC	CASSLGGEIPYEQYF	TRBJ2-7	TRBD1	once	TRBV9
TGTGCCAGCAGCCCACGAACGGGGGTGGGCAATGAAAAACTGTTTTTT	CASSPRTGVGNEKLFF	TRBJ1-4	NA	few	TRBV4-2
TGTGCCAGCAGCTTAACCCAACTAGCGTCGGGCAAAGATACGCAGTATTTT	CASSLTQLASGKDTQYF	TRBJ2-3	TRBD2	NA	TRBV11-2
TGCGCCAGCAGCCAAAAATCTAGCGCCGTCCAAGAGACCCAGTACTTC	CASSQKSSAVQETQYF	TRBJ2-5	NA	NA	TRBV4-1
TGTGCCAGCAGCTTGGTTCGGACTGAAGCTTTCTTT	CASSLVRTEAFF	TRBJ1-1	NA	NA	TRBV5-6
TGCAGCGTTCACAGAGTGAACACTGAAGCTTTCTTT	CSVHRVNTEAFF	TRBJ1-1	NA	NA	TRBV29-1
TGCGCCAGCAGCTTAGGGGAAAATGAGCAGTTCTTC	CASSLGENEQFF	TRBJ2-1	NA	NA	TRBV4-3
TGTGCCAGCAGCTTTCTCGGTGACGGGGGGAGCTCCTACAATGAGCAGTTCTTC	CASSFLGDGGSSYNEQFF	TRBJ2-1	TRBD2	NA	TRBV13
TGCAGCGTTGCCGGGACAGGGGTTACCTACGAGCAGTACTTC	CSVAGTGVTYEQYF	TRBJ2-7	TRBD1	NA	TRBV29-1
TGTGCCAGCAGCGTAGGGGACTATGCCTACGAGCAGTACTTC	CASSVGDYAYEQYF	TRBJ2-7	TRBD2	NA	TRBV9
TGTGCCAGCAGAATGGCAGGGGGCGTTGGCGAAAAACTGTTTTTT	CASRMAGGVGEKLFF	TRBJ1-4	TRBD1	once	TRBV7-2
TGTGCCAGCAGCGTCGACAGGGGGCTTTCGAGACCGAATGAGCAGTTCTTC	CASSVDRGLSRPNEQFF	TRBJ2-1	TRBD1	few	TRBV7-9
TGTGCCAGCTCACCGCAAAGCCTACGAGATACGCAGTATTTT	CASSPQSLRDTQYF	TRBJ2-3	NA	NA	TRBV18
TGTGCCAGTACGGGGCACGGGAGCTCCTACAATGAGCAGTTCTTC	CASTGHGSSYNEQFF	TRBJ2-1	NA	NA	TRBV19
TGTGCCAGCAGCTTAGCGGGGGACCCTTTGGAGTATTTT	CASSLAGDPLEYF	TRBJ2-3	NA	NA	TRBV11-2